This T cell receptor beta chain stems from a study of blood T cell repertoires in COVID-19. Sequencing used immunoSEQ multiplex PCR; TCRdb keeps in-frame clones, though not all of them. The sample records about 100,000 clones, about 77% being singletons. V lost 0 bases, J lost 0 bases, and 11 bases lay in between. Looked up from germline, CDR1 is LGHNA and CDR2 is YNFKEQ. The CDR3 has 16 amino acids. Sequenced material: peripheral blood. This rearrangement joins TRBV4-2 to TRBJ1-1; D call uncertain. This TCR was recovered from a man aged 70-80 years with active or convalescent COVID-19. CDR3 coding DNA: TGTGCCAGCAGCCAAGAGTCAGGAAACATGAACACTGAAGCTTTCTTT. Protein sequence: CASSQESGNMNTEAFF.